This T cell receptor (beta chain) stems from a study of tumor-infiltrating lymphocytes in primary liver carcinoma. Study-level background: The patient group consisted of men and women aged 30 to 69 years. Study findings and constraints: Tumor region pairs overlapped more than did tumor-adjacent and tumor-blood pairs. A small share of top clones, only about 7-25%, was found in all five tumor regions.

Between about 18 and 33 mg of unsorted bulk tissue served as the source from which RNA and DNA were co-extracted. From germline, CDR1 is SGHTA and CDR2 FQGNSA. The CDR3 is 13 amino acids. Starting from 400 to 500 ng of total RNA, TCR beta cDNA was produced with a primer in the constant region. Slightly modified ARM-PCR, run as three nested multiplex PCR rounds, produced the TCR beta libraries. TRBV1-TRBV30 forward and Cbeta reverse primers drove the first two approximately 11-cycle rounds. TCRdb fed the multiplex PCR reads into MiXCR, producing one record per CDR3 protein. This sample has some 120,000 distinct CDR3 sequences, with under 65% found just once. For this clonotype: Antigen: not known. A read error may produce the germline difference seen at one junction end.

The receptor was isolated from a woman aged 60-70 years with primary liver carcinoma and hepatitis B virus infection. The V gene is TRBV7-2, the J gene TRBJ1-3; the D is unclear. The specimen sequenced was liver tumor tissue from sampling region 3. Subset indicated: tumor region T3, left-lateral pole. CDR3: CASRQNSGDTIYF. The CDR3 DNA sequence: TGTGCCAGCAGACAAAACTCTGGAGACACCATATATTTT.